Listed below are T cell receptor beta chains from one sample, sequenced in a study of a mutant IDH1 vaccine in newly diagnosed glioma. TCRdb keeps only in-frame clones here, not all; method: immunoSEQ multiplex PCR. The sample gives under 150,000 clones, 90% of which show up once; roughly 0.55% is in the top ten. Their specific antigens are unknown. The sample was PBMCs, taken from a glioma patient whose treatment included an IDH1 peptide vaccine. These receptors all stem from a woman in her 50s with glioma. The CDR3 runs from the conserved cysteine through the conserved F or W. D genes are given only for firm matches. Size values are once, few and many counts, or a class for expanded clones, and some rows have none.

NA	NA	TRBJ2-1	TRBV27	TGTGCCAGCAGTTCCCCGGGACCATCCTACAATGAGCAGTTCTTC	CASSSPGPSYNEQFF
NA	TRBD2	TRBJ2-7	TRBV7-6	TGTGCCAGCAGCCCCGGACTAGCGGGAGGAGAGCAGTACTTC	CASSPGLAGGEQYF
NA	NA	TRBJ2-7	TRBV5-1	TGCGCCAGCAGCTTGGTCGGCAACTCCTACGAGCAGTACTTC	CASSLVGNSYEQYF
NA	TRBD2	TRBJ2-2	TRBV5-6	TGTGCCAGCAGCCGACAACTAGCGGGAGCTACCGGGGAGCTGTTTTTT	CASSRQLAGATGELFF
NA	TRBD1	TRBJ1-2	TRBV28	TGTGCCAGCAGTCCGCCCCGACAGGGGGGGGGCTACACCTTC	CASSPPRQGGGYTF
NA	TRBD2	TRBJ2-7	TRBV4-2	TGTGCCAGCAGCCAAGATGTGGCGGGAGCCTACGAGCAGTACTTC	CASSQDVAGAYEQYF
NA	TRBD1	TRBJ2-2	TRBV6-5	TGTGCCAGCAGTTACAGGGGGCTCACCGGGGAGCTGTTTTTT	CASSYRGLTGELFF
NA	NA	TRBJ1-1	TRBV27	TGTGCCAGCAGTTTATCTGGCGGAGAAGGTGTGAACACTGAAGCTTTCTTT	CASSLSGGEGVNTEAFF
NA	TRBD1	TRBJ1-1	TRBV7-2	TGTGCCAGCAGCTTGGACAGGGTAGCTTTCTTT	CASSLDRVAFF
NA	TRBD2	TRBJ2-2	TRBV5-4	TGTGCCAGCAGCTTGGGACTAGCGGATAGAACCGGGGAGCTGTTTTTT	CASSLGLADRTGELFF
NA	TRBD2	TRBJ2-3	TRBV19	TGTGCCAGTAGTAGTAGCGGGATGGGTCCAGATACGCAGTATTTT	CASSSSGMGPDTQYF
NA	NA	TRBJ1-1	TRBV5-6	TGTGCCAGCAGCTTGGTCCCCAGGGCCTTGAACACTGAAGCTTTCTTT	CASSLVPRALNTEAFF
NA	TRBD1	TRBJ1-1	TRBV5-1	TGCGCCAGCAGCCCTGGACAGGGGGCGCGGGGGGAAGCTTTCTTT	CASSPGQGARGEAFF
NA	NA	TRBJ2-3	TRBV28	TGTGCCAGCAGTACAGCGGTTTACACAGATACGCAGTATTTT	CASSTAVYTDTQYF
few	TRBD1	TRBJ2-7	TRBV10-1	TGCGCCAGCGGTGACAGGGTTAACGAGCAGTACTTC	CASGDRVNEQYF
NA	NA	TRBJ1-1	TRBV9	TGTGCCAGCAGCGCTCAGGGGCCGAACACTGAAGCTTTCTTT	CASSAQGPNTEAFF
NA	TRBD1	TRBJ2-1	TRBV11-2	TGTGCCAGCAGCTCCCCGGGACAGGGGGCGGGTGAGCAGTTCTTC	CASSSPGQGAGEQFF